These 7 T cell receptor beta chains were all obtained from the same sample, sequenced in a study of CD8+CD57+ T cells in acquired aplastic anemia. Genomic DNA constituted the template upon which TCR beta VDJ and CDR3 profiling was performed. TCRdb called the reads again in MiXCR, with one record for every CDR3 protein. Of 98,000 or so distinct CDR3 sequences in the sample, 40% to 65% were seen once. Sample: sorted CD4+, CD8+, or CD8+CD57+ T cells (not recorded which) from PBMCs. Every receptor here comes from a human donor in good health, serving as a control.

The chain joins TRBV2 to TRBJ2-3; the D gene could be TRBD1 or TRBD2 (5 bases each). V was shortened by 6 bases and J by 6 bases, with 7 bases between the two germline ends. Germline assignment: CDR1 SNHLY and CDR2 FYNNEI. CDR3 size: 11 residues. CDR3 sequence reads: CASRGEDTQYF. CDR3 nucleotides: TGTGCCAGCAGAGGGGAGGATACGCAGTATTTT. Together with reference TRBV2 and TRBJ2-3, the CDR3 gives the full variable domain: EPEVTQTPSHQVTQMGQEVILRCVPISNHLYFYWYRQILGQKVEFLVSFYNNEISEKSEIFDDQFSVERPDGSNFTLKIRSTKLEDSAMYFCASRGEDTQYFGPGTRLTVL.

The chain links TRBV24-1 to TRBJ1-1, with 9 bases lining up with TRBD1. The CDR3 sequence is 14 residues long. V lost 2 bases to trimming and J lost 11 bases; unmatched junction nucleotides: 8. CDR1 and CDR2 (germline): KGHDR, SFDVKD. The CDR3 here is CATSDSGTGTVAFF. In DNA, the CDR3 is TGTGCCACCAGTGATTCCGGGACAGGGACGGTCGCTTTCTTT.

The chain has TRBV2 and TRBJ2-7; D assignment may be TRBD1 or TRBD2 (5 bases each). Trimming left V 4 bases short and J 6 bases short, with 16 bases between. Germline V gene lookup returns CDR1 SNHLY and CDR2 FYNNEI. The CDR3 is made up of 14 amino acids. In DNA form, the CDR3 reads TGTGCCAGCAGTGCGGACACCCTAGGAGGCGAGCAGTACTTC. Translated: CASSADTLGGEQYF.

This clonotype showed up many times. The V and J genes are TRBV11-2 and TRBJ2-7; D uncertain. CDR1 and CDR2 (germline): SGHAT, FQNNGV. V dropped 1 base and J dropped 6 bases, with 22 bases sitting between them. This CDR3 comprises 17 residues. CDR3 DNA sequence: TGTGCCAGCAGCTTAGTCTCGCTCGCGGTTTCGGAATCCGAGCAGTACTTC. This codes for CASSLVSLAVSESEQYF.

This clonotype has a count of ten or more. The gene calls are TRBV11-2 and TRBJ2-3; D uncertain. V was clipped by 5 bases and J by 2 bases, with 14 bases between them. The germline gives CDR1 SGHAT, CDR2 FQNNGV. This CDR3 region has 15 residues. In DNA form, the CDR3 reads TGTGCCAGCAGCCCCTCCGCCTACGTCACAGATACGCAGTATTTT. Its translation is CASSPSAYVTDTQYF. Supplemented by reference TRBV11-2 and TRBJ2-3, the full variable domain reads EAGVAQSPRYKIIEKRQSVAFWCNPISGHATLYWYQQILGQGPKLLIQFQNNGVVDDSQLPKDRFSAERLKGVDSTLKIQPAKLEDSAVYLCASSPSAYVTDTQYFGPGTRLTVL.

On this clonotype itself: An end of the junction does not agree with germline; a read error may underlie this. The chain links TRBV20-1 to TRBJ2-7; D is perhaps TRBD2 (6 bases). The length of the CDR3 is 13 residues. Germline CDR1 reads DFQATT; CDR2 reads SNEGSKA (reference sequence). Written as DNA, the CDR3 is TGCAGTGCTAGGGGGGGTGGGGCTTACGAGCAACACTTC. It is translated as CSARGGGAYEQHF.

This chain connects TRBV6-4 to TRBJ2-3; the match to TRBD1 covers 7 bases. Germline assignment: CDR1 MRHNA and CDR2 SNTAGT. This CDR3 contains 13 residues. J was trimmed by 6 bases and V by 6 bases; bases with no gene match: 6. The CDR3 nucleotides read TGTGCCAGCAGCCGAGACAGGGTGGATACGCAGTATTTT. This encodes CASSRDRVDTQYF.